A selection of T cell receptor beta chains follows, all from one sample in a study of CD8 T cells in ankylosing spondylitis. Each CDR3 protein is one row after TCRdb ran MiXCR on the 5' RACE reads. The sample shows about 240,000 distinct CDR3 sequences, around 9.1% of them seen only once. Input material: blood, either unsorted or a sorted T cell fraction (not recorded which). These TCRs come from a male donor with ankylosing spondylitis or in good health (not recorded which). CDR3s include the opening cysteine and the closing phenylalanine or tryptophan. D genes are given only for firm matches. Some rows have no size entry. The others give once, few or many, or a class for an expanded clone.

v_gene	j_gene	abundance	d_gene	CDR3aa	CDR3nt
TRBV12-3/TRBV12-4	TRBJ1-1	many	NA	CASLGPRTSEAFF	TGTGCCAGCCTGGGACCGCGAACAAGTGAAGCTTTCTTT
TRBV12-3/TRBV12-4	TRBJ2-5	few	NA	CASSLMKGGGETQYF	TGTGCCAGCAGCCTCATGAAGGGGGGAGGAGAGACCCAGTACTTC
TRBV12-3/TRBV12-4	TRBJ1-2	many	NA	CASSSGPRSYTF	TGTGCCAGCAGTTCCGGGCCCAGGAGCTACACCTTC
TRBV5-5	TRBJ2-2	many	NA	CASSFGQLNTGELFF	TGTGCCAGCAGCTTTGGACAGTTAAACACCGGGGAGCTGTTTTTT
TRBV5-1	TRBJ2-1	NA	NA	CASSLVWDDNEQFF	TGCGCCAGCAGCTTGGTATGGGATGACAATGAGCAGTTCTTC
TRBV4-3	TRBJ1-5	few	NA	CASSQDRGVGQPQHF	TGCGCCAGCAGCCAAGATCGCGGGGTGGGACAGCCCCAGCATTTT
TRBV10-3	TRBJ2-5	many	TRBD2	CAISESYRLAEETQYF	TGTGCCATCAGTGAGTCCTATAGACTAGCGGAAGAGACCCAGTACTTC
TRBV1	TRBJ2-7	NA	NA	CTSSRRRVWSYEQYF	TGCACCAGCAGCCGGAGGAGGGTGTGGTCCTACGAGCAGTACTTC
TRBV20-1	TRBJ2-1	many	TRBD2	CSAAGGTYNEQFF	TGCAGTGCTGCGGGGGGGACCTACAATGAGCAGTTCTTC
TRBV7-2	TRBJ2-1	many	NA	CASEGYNEQFF	TGTGCCAGCGAGGGCTACAATGAGCAGTTCTTC
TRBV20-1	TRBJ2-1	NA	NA	CSARKRAQNNEQFF	TGCAGTGCTAGAAAGCGGGCCCAAAACAATGAGCAGTTCTTC
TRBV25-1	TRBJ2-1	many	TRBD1	CASSDPTGAPLDEQFF	TGTGCCAGCAGTGACCCCACAGGGGCCCCCTTAGATGAGCAGTTCTTC
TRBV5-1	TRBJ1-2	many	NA	CASSLDTGLSGYTF	TGCGCCAGCAGCTTGGATACAGGTCTTAGTGGCTACACCTTC
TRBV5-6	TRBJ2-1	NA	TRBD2	CASSLGSGTSPYNEQFF	TGTGCCAGCAGCTTAGGGTCCGGGACTAGCCCCTACAATGAGCAGTTCTTC
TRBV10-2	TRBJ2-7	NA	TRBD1	CASTGPEGQGSYEQYF	TGCGCCAGCACGGGCCCCGAAGGACAGGGGTCCTACGAGCAGTACTTC
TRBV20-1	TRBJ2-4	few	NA	CSARDPELAKNIQYF	TGCAGTGCTAGAGATCCGGAGTTGGCCAAAAACATTCAGTACTTC
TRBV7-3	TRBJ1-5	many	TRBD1	CASSAQGDSNQPQHF	TGTGCCAGCAGCGCACAGGGGGATAGCAATCAGCCCCAGCATTTT
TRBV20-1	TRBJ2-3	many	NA	CSASYAGYTDTQYF	TGCAGTGCTAGTTATGCGGGTTACACAGATACGCAGTATTTT
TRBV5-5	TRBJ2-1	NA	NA	CASSLAASPYNEQFF	TGTGCCAGCAGCTTGGCGGCTAGCCCCTACAATGAGCAGTTCTTC
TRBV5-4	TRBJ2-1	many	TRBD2	CASLRSGRGPEQFF	TGTGCCAGCTTACGTAGCGGGAGAGGCCCCGAGCAGTTCTTC
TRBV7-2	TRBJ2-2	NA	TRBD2	CASSSRSGGTNTGELFF	TGTGCCAGCAGCTCCCGTTCGGGGGGGACGAACACCGGGGAGCTGTTTTTT
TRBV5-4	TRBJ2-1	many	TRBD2	CASSISGWGYNEQFF	TGTGCCAGCAGCATTAGCGGGTGGGGATACAATGAGCAGTTCTTC
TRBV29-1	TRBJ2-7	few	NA	CSVVRGLDYEQYF	TGCAGCGTTGTCCGGGGTCTAGACTACGAGCAGTACTTC
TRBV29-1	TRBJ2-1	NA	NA	CSALRGGRRDEQFF	TGTAGCGCCCTTAGAGGGGGACGCAGGGATGAGCAGTTCTTC
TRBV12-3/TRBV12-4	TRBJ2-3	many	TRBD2	CASSRERGLGEDTQYF	TGTGCCAGCAGCCGAGAGAGGGGACTAGGAGAAGATACGCAGTATTTT
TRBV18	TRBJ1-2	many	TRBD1	CASSPEGTGQYGYTF	TGTGCCAGCTCACCTGAAGGGACAGGACAGTATGGCTACACCTTC
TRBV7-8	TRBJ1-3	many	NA	CASSLTEGSGNTIYF	TGTGCCAGCAGCTTAACGGAGGGCTCTGGAAACACCATATATTTT
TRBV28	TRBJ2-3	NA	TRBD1	CASSTYPGTGGETDTQYF	TGTGCCAGCAGTACATATCCGGGGACAGGGGGTGAGACAGATACGCAGTATTTT
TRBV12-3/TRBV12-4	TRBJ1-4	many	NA	CASREQGSSEKLFF	TGTGCCAGCAGGGAACAGGGAAGTTCCGAAAAACTGTTTTTT
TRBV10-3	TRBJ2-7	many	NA	CAIGTPGTSYEQYF	TGTGCCATCGGGACGCCCGGGACCTCATACGAGCAGTACTTC
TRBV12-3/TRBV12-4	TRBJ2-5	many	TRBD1	CASSRTGNTETQYF	TGTGCCAGCAGCAGGACAGGGAATACGGAGACCCAGTACTTC
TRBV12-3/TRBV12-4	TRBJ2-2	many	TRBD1	CASIQTGGSGELFF	TGTGCCAGCATTCAGACAGGGGGCAGCGGGGAGCTGTTTTTT
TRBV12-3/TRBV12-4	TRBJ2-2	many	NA	CASSLGENTGELFF	TGCGCCAGCAGCTTGGGGGAGAACACCGGGGAGCTGTTTTTT
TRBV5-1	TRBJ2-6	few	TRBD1	CASSLAGDRGFVSGANVLTF	TGCGCCAGCAGCTTGGCCGGAGACAGGGGGTTTGTCTCTGGGGCCAACGTCCTGACTTTC
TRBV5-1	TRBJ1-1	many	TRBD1	CASSPGTGEAFF	TGCGCCAGCAGCCCAGGGACAGGGGAAGCTTTCTTT
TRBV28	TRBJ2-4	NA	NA	CASSPGTVGEAKNIQYF	TGTGCCAGCAGCCCCGGGACTGTCGGGGAGGCCAAAAACATTCAGTACTTC
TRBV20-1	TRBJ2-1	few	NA	CCASNLALSYNEQFF	TGCTGTGCTAGCAACCTAGCGCTATCCTACAATGAGCAGTTCTTC
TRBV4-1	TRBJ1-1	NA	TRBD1	CASSPGQGAGNTEAFF	TGCGCCAGCAGCCCGGGACAGGGGGCAGGGAACACTGAAGCTTTCTTT
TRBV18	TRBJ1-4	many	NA	CASSQGSSGEKLFF	TGTGCCAGCTCACAGGGTTCGTCTGGTGAAAAACTGTTTTTT
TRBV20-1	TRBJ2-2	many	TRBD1	CSAMDLMRTGLAGELFF	TGCAGTGCCATGGACCTAATGAGGACAGGGTTAGCGGGGGAGCTGTTTTTT
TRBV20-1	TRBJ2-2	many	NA	CSARVTSLAGELFF	TGCAGTGCTAGGGTTACTAGCTTGGCCGGGGAGCTGTTTTTT
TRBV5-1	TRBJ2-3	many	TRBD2	CASSLAFVTSGSLTDTQYF	TGCGCCAGCAGCTTGGCCTTCGTGACTAGCGGGAGTTTAACAGATACGCAGTATTTT
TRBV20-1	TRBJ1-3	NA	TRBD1	CSAVIPDRGQDTIYF	TGCAGTGCTGTTATACCGGACAGGGGGCAGGACACCATATATTTT
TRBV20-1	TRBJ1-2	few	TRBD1	CSARVNGQARQVGYTF	TGCAGTGCTAGAGTCAACGGACAGGCTAGGCAGGTTGGCTACACCTTC
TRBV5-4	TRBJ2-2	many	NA	CASSGPIGGELFF	TGTGCCAGCAGCGGTCCAATAGGCGGGGAGCTGTTTTTT
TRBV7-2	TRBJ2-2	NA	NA	CASSRRPPSVYAGELFF	TGTGCCAGCAGCCGACGACCACCTAGCGTTTACGCCGGGGAGCTGTTTTTT
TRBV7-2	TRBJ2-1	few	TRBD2	CASSVSSGGNEQFF	TGTGCCAGCAGCGTTTCTAGCGGGGGAAATGAGCAGTTCTTC
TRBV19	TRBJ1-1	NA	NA	CASSIDRGTNTEAFF	TGTGCCAGTAGTATAGATCGAGGGACGAACACTGAAGCTTTCTTT
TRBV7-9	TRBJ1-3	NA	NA	CASSLTRAGNTIYF	TGTGCCAGCAGCTTAACGAGGGCTGGAAACACCATATATTTT